The 22 T cell receptor beta chains presented below share a single source sample, sequenced in a study of blood T cell repertoires in COVID-19. Sequencing was performed with immunoSEQ multiplex PCR; in TCRdb, only in-frame clones are kept and a portion is missing. Here the sample spans a few hundred thousand clones, roughly 85% being singletons. The material sequenced was peripheral blood. The receptors here all came from a woman between 18 and 29 years old with acute or convalescent COVID-19.

Comment on this clone: At the DNA level, this CDR3 is encoded by other sequences in the same sample as well. V and J are TRBV7-3 and TRBJ2-1, with D perhaps matching TRBD2 (5 bases). Germline CDR1 and CDR2: SGHTA and FQGTGA. The CDR3 is 13 residues long. Between the trimmed V and J ends, which lost 5 bases and 2 bases, there was a span of 7 bases. Here the CDR3 reads CASSLGTYNEQFF. CDR3 coding DNA: TGTGCCAGCAGCCTCGGGACCTACAATGAGCAGTTCTTC.

CDR3 in amino acids: CAIGTGDSPLHF. CDR3 bases: TGTGCCATCGGAACAGGGGATTCACCCCTCCACTTT. The V gene is TRBV10-3, the J gene TRBJ1-6, with 7 bases fitting TRBD1. This CDR3 is built from 12 residues. J was trimmed by 8 bases and V by 8 bases; bases with no gene match: 3. Germline V gives CDR1 ENHRY, CDR2 SYGVKD.

A note on this clone: Additional DNA sequences in this sample encode the identical CDR3. The J gene is TRBJ1-5, the V gene TRBV7-2; 7 bases are shared with TRBD1. Per the germline V gene, CDR1 is SGHTA and CDR2 is FQGNSA. The CDR3 extends over 15 amino acids. The V gene end was trimmed by 1 base and the J gene end by 1 base; junction bases not matched to a gene: 1. The CDR3 DNA sequence: TGTGCCAGCAGCTTAGTGGGACAGAGCAATCAGCCCCAGCATTTT. Translation: CASSLVGQSNQPQHF.

V is TRBV14 and J is TRBJ1-3; no firm D call. CDR3 length equals 17 residues. V shed 0 bases and J shed 0 bases, with 12 bases lying between them. CDR1 and CDR2 from the germline V gene are SGHDN and FVKESK. In nucleotides, the CDR3 is TGTGCCAGCAGCCAAGATCCGGTGTTCCTCTCTGGAAACACCATATATTTT. This sequence encodes CASSQDPVFLSGNTIYF.

The gene calls are TRBV4-1 and TRBJ2-7; 8 nucleotides agree with TRBD1. The CDR3 runs 15 residues. Germline CDR1 reads MGHRA; CDR2 reads YSYEKL. With 4 bases clipped from V and 3 bases from J, the junction kept 8 bases outside the gene matches. The CDR3 region is CASSPGGQGLYEQYF. The CDR3 coding sequence is TGCGCCAGCAGCCCTGGTGGACAGGGACTCTACGAGCAGTACTTC.

The rearrangement joins TRBV28 to TRBJ1-5; possibly TRBD1 for D (6 bases). CDR1 and CDR2 from the germline V gene are MDHEN and SYDVKM. V lost 6 bases and J lost 3, with 24 bases in between. The CDR3 is 18 residues long. The CDR3 nucleotides read TGTGCCAGCAGCCCCCTACATGGGACACCGGTACCCAATCAGCCCCAGCATTTT. This codes for CASSPLHGTPVPNQPQHF.

The V and J genes are TRBV27 and TRBJ1-2; no definite D call. V lost 1 base and J 4 bases, leaving 10 bases between the germline ends. The CDR3 extends over 14 amino acids. CDR1 MNHEY and CDR2 SMNVEV come from the germline V gene (reference sequence). CDR3: CASSLLGGIYGYTF. Here the CDR3 DNA reads TGTGCCAGCAGTTTATTGGGCGGGATCTATGGCTACACCTTC.

The chain links TRBV6-6 to TRBJ1-2; TRBD1 aligns across 7 bases. The junction had 12 bases not matched to a gene; V was cut back by 6 bases and J by 2 bases. The CDR3 is made up of 16 amino acids. Germline V CDR1 and CDR2: MNHNY, SVGAGI (reference sequence). The CDR3 DNA reads as TGTGCCAGCAGCTCCTATCGACAGGGCTCAAACTATGGCTACACCTTC. It codes for CASSSYRQGSNYGYTF.

The chain has TRBV7-2 and TRBJ2-1; 7 nucleotides agree with TRBD2. The length of the CDR3 is 15 residues. With 4 bases clipped from V and 4 bases from J, the junction kept 7 bases outside the gene matches. The germline gives CDR1 SGHTA, CDR2 FQGNSA. In nucleotides, the CDR3 is TGTGCCAGCAGCTCCGGGCCTAGCGGTTACAATGAGCAGTTCTTC. This encodes CASSSGPSGYNEQFF. The variable domain in full, completed from reference TRBV7-2 and TRBJ2-1, reads GAGVSQSPSNKVTEKGKDVELRCDPISGHTALYWYRQSLGQGLEFLIYFQGNSAPDKSGLPSDRFSAERTGGSVSTLTIQRTQQEDSAVYLCASSSGPSGYNEQFFGPGTRLTVL.

The V and J genes are TRBV30 and TRBJ2-7; 15 bases align to TRBD2. Germline V lookup: CDR1 GTSNPN, CDR2 SVGIG (reference sequence). The CDR3 runs 17 residues. The J segment lost 2 bases and the V segment lost 3 bases, leaving 8 bases of the junction unmatched. CDR3 nucleotide sequence: TGTGCCTGGAGCCTATCCCGGACTAGCGGGGGGGCCTACGAGCAGTACTTC. Translating it yields CAWSLSRTSGGAYEQYF.

The chain combines TRBV7-9 with TRBJ1-2; TRBD1 matches at 8 bases. The trim removed 1 base at V and 8 bases at J, leaving 6 bases unmatched. Germline V lookup: CDR1 SEHNR, CDR2 FQNEAQ (reference sequence). The CDR3 contains 14 residues. The DNA of the CDR3 is TGTGCCAGCAGCTTAGGTGGGACAGGATGGGGCTACACCTTC. Residues: CASSLGGTGWGYTF.

This rearrangement joins TRBV27 to TRBJ2-5, with a weak D call TRBD2 (6 bases). With 9 bases removed from V and 0 bases from J, the gap between germline ends came to 23 bases. The CDR3 extends over 17 amino acids. Germline CDR1 reads MNHEY; CDR2 reads SMNVEV (reference sequence). For the CDR3, the DNA is TGTGCCAGTATGACCGGGCGTGGTAGCGGAGACCAAGAGACCCAGTACTTC. This sequence encodes CASMTGRGSGDQETQYF.

Many counts were recorded for this clone. The chain recombines TRBV3-1 (or the pseudogene TRBV3-2) with TRBJ1-6; TRBD1 agrees at 9 bases. Germline CDR1 reads LGHDT; CDR2 reads YNNKEL (reference sequence). J lost 9 bases, V lost 4 bases, and 7 bases had no gene match. CDR3 length: 15 amino acids. CDR3 in DNA: TGTGCCAGCAGCCTTGCTCCGGGACAGGGTTCACCCCTCCACTTT. Protein product: CASSLAPGQGSPLHF.

The chain uses TRBV5-4 and TRBJ1-1; 8 bases match TRBD1. CDR1 is SGHNT and CDR2 is YYREEE in the germline V gene (reference sequence). The trim removed 4 bases at V and 3 bases at J, leaving 5 bases unmatched. This CDR3 spans 14 amino acids. In DNA form, the CDR3 reads TGTGCCAGCAGCGTCGGACAGGGATACACTGAAGCTTTCTTT. Amino acid sequence: CASSVGQGYTEAFF.

This rearrangement joins TRBV27 to TRBJ1-2; 7 bases align to TRBD1. V dropped 0 bases and J dropped 7; count of bases not matched to a gene: 5. This CDR3 is built from 14 residues. In germline, CDR1 is MNHEY, CDR2 SMNVEV (reference sequence). In DNA, the CDR3 is TGTGCCAGCAGTTTATCGATGACAGGGCCTGGCTACACCTTC. Encoded protein: CASSLSMTGPGYTF.

This CDR3 is CASSQDGGTGANVLTF. The CDR3 DNA is TGCGCCAGCAGCCAAGATGGGGGCACTGGGGCCAACGTCCTGACTTTC. The rearrangement uses TRBV4-3 and TRBJ2-6, with D maybe TRBD1 (6 bases). V dropped 0 bases and J dropped 2 bases, with 8 bases sitting between them. There are 16 residues in the CDR3. CDR1 LGHNA and CDR2 YSLEER come from the germline V gene.

The chain uses TRBV28 and TRBJ2-7, with D perhaps matching TRBD1 (6 bases). The CDR3 covers 13 residues. The V end was cut by 7 bases, the J end by 2 bases, with 12 bases between. Per germline, CDR1 MDHEN and CDR2 SYDVKM. The CDR3 DNA reads TGTGCCAGCACGACAGAGGGGGCCTACGAGCAGTACTTC. Amino acid sequence: CASTTEGAYEQYF.

The chain employs TRBV18 and TRBJ1-4, with D possibly TRBD1 on 6 matching bases. This CDR3 spans 16 amino acids. From germline, CDR1 is KGHSH and CDR2 LQKENI. The V and J ends lost 3 bases and 8 bases respectively, with 19 bases between them. The CDR3 DNA reads TGTGCCAGCTCACCCCGGACAGCCCGGTCGGGCGAAAAACTGTTTTTT. It is translated as CASSPRTARSGEKLFF. Full variable domain (remainder filled in from reference TRBV18 and TRBJ1-4): NAGVMQNPRHLVRRRGQEARLRCSPMKGHSHVYWYRQLPEEGLKFMVYLQKENIIDESGMPKERFSAEFPKEGPSILRIQQVVRGDSAAYFCASSPRTARSGEKLFFGSGTQLSVL.

The rearrangement links TRBV5-6 to TRBJ2-5, with 11 nucleotides matching TRBD2. CDR1 and CDR2 from the germline V gene are SGHDT and YYEEEE. CDR3 length equals 19 residues. The V segment lost 0 bases and the J segment 4 bases; nucleotides outside the gene matches: 14. The CDR3 is CASSLGTSGSPLTRETQYF. CDR3 nucleotide sequence: TGTGCCAGCAGCTTGGGCACTAGCGGGAGCCCCCTTACGCGAGAGACCCAGTACTTC.

The count of this clone is one. This chain joins TRBV19 and TRBJ1-2; TRBD1 matches 8 bases. V dropped 4 bases and J dropped 2; count of bases not matched to a gene: 9. This CDR3 spans 16 amino acids. In germline, CDR1 is LNHDA, CDR2 SQIVND (reference sequence). CDR3 sequence: CASSTPGTGANYGYTF. Written as DNA, the CDR3 is TGTGCCAGTAGTACCCCCGGGACAGGAGCAAACTATGGCTACACCTTC.

The V and J genes are TRBV5-3 and TRBJ2-3; 13 bases line up with TRBD2. TRBV5-3 is identified as an open reading frame with a role that is uncertain. The junction had 3 bases not matched to a gene; V was cut back by 1 base and J by 1 base. The CDR3 has 17 amino acids. CDR3 residues: CARSLRTSGRRTDTQYF. CDR3 DNA: TGTGCCAGAAGCTTGAGGACTAGCGGGAGACGCACAGATACGCAGTATTTT.

The chain couples TRBV27 to TRBJ2-7; D possibly corresponds to TRBD1 (6 bases). The CDR3 contains 17 residues. Looked up from germline, CDR1 is MNHEY and CDR2 is SMNVEV (reference sequence). V lost 2 bases and J 3 bases, leaving 20 bases between the germline ends. CDR3 in DNA: TGTGCCAGCAGTTTAATAATCCAGGGGCTAAGGGTCTACGAGCAGTACTTC. Residues: CASSLIIQGLRVYEQYF.